The 14 T cell receptor beta chains below all came from one sample that was sequenced in a study of T cell changes during pregnancy in multiple sclerosis. The method was immunoSEQ multiplex PCR; TCRdb's version includes in-frame clones alone and lacks a portion of them. The sample contains under 70,000 clones, around 93% of which appear only once. Sequences were derived from CD4+ T cells from peripheral blood mononuclear cells, sampled after pregnancy. Receptor source: a female donor with multiple sclerosis, enrolled in a pregnancy study.

The rearrangement links TRBV19 to TRBJ1-2; possible D gene TRBD1, 5 bases. Germline-derived CDR1 and CDR2 are LNHDA and SQIVND (reference sequence). This CDR3 spans 16 amino acids. The ends were cut back, 1 base at V and 4 bases at J, with 16 bases in the middle. The CDR3 DNA is TGTGCCAGTAGTATAGGGGGGGAGGGCATCGTCTATGGCTACACCTTC. Encoded protein: CASSIGGEGIVYGYTF. The complete variable domain, with remaining parts taken from reference TRBV19 and TRBJ1-2, reads DGGITQSPKYLFRKEGQNVTLSCEQNLNHDAMYWYRQDPGQGLRLIYYSQIVNDFQKGDIAEGYSVSREKKESFPLTVTSAQKNPTAFYLCASSIGGEGIVYGYTFGSGTRLTVV.

The V call is TRBV7-9, the J call TRBJ2-3; TRBD2 matches 10 bases. V trimming: 0 bases; J trimming: 2 bases; junction bases outside the gene matches: 2. The CDR3 loop spans 16 amino acids. Germline loops: CDR1 SEHNR, CDR2 FQNEAQ (reference sequence). The CDR3 bases are TGTGCCAGCAGCTTAGCACTAGCGGGGACCACAGATACGCAGTATTTT. It encodes CASSLALAGTTDTQYF.

V is TRBV7-3 and J is TRBJ1-2, with D possibly matching TRBD1 (5 bases). The germline V gene encodes CDR1 SGHTA and CDR2 FQGTGA. V was pared by 4 bases and J by 8 bases, with 17 bases between. The CDR3 covers 14 residues. The CDR3 nucleotides read TGTGCCAGCAGCTCCAGGGCCGGGACTAAGGGCTACACCTTC. Its translation: CASSSRAGTKGYTF.

The chain couples TRBV10-3 to TRBJ2-7; the match to TRBD1 covers 9 bases. There are 13 residues in the CDR3. In germline, CDR1 is ENHRY, CDR2 SYGVKD. The junction had 11 bases not matched to a gene; V was cut back by 11 bases and J by 6 bases. CDR3 nucleotide sequence: TGTGCCGTTTCGTCGGGACAGGGTTCCGAGCAGTACTTC. As protein: CAVSSGQGSEQYF.

V usage is TRBV7-2 and J usage is TRBJ1-1, with D possibly being TRBD1 (5 bases). Germline lookup yields CDR1 SGHTA and CDR2 FQGNSA. Trimming removed 5 bases at V and 8 bases at J, with 15 bases between. The CDR3 contains 13 residues. CDR3 residues: CASSERWGGEAFF. DNA for the CDR3: TGTGCCAGCAGCGAACGGTGGGGGGGAGAAGCTTTCTTT.

This clone occurred a few times. This chain connects TRBV5-6 to TRBJ1-3; D unresolved. Trimming pared 4 bases from V and 7 bases from J, leaving 9 bases between. The length of the CDR3 is 12 residues. Germline CDR1 reads SGHDT; CDR2 reads YYEEEE. The CDR3 reads CASSDTRNTIYF. In nucleotides, the CDR3 is TGTGCCAGCAGCGACACGCGCAACACCATATATTTT.

This clone appeared a single time. V is TRBV6-1 and J is TRBJ2-5; tentative D call: TRBD2 (6 bases). The CDR3 loop spans 12 amino acids. V was shortened by 7 bases and J by 4 bases, with 10 bases between the two germline ends. In germline, CDR1 is MNHNS, CDR2 SASEGT. This CDR3 reads CASTAGRETQYF. The CDR3 DNA reads as TGTGCCAGCACAGCGGGCAGAGAGACCCAGTACTTC.

This chain links TRBV19 with TRBJ1-3; the match to TRBD1 covers 9 bases. This CDR3 has 17 amino acids. CDR1 is LNHDA, CDR2 SQIVND, per germline (reference sequence). J was trimmed by 4 bases and V by 3 bases; bases with no gene match: 10. DNA of the CDR3: TGTGCCAGTAGTATCCCTCTCCCGGGACAGGGAGGAAACACCATATATTTT. As protein: CASSIPLPGQGGNTIYF. Together with reference TRBV19 and TRBJ1-3, the CDR3 gives the full variable domain: DGGITQSPKYLFRKEGQNVTLSCEQNLNHDAMYWYRQDPGQGLRLIYYSQIVNDFQKGDIAEGYSVSREKKESFPLTVTSAQKNPTAFYLCASSIPLPGQGGNTIYFGEGSWLTVV.

In DNA form, the CDR3 reads TGTGCCTGGACCCCAACCGACAGGTACGAGCAGTACTTC. It codes for CAWTPTDRYEQYF. The chain links TRBV30 to TRBJ2-7; TRBD1 is a possible D gene (6 bases). Germline values: CDR1 GTSNPN, CDR2 SVGIG (reference sequence). This CDR3 is built from 13 residues. V dropped 4 bases and J dropped 4 bases, with 14 bases sitting between them.

This sequence joins TRBV5-5 and TRBJ2-2; no reliable D call. Germline CDR1 reads SGHKS; CDR2 reads YYEKEE (reference sequence). The CDR3 spans 14 residues. V lost 4 bases and J 1 base, leaving 8 bases between the germline ends. CDR3 amino acids: CASSGTVNTGELFF. The CDR3 DNA is TGTGCCAGCAGCGGTACAGTGAACACCGGGGAGCTGTTTTTT.

The CDR3 protein is CAWSALGTVNEQFF. DNA of the CDR3: TGTGCCTGGAGTGCTTTAGGGACAGTCAATGAGCAGTTCTTC. The rearrangement joins TRBV30 to TRBJ2-1, with 7 nucleotides matching TRBD1. Germline V gene data show CDR1 as GTSNPN and CDR2 as SVGIG (reference sequence). With V trimmed by 1 base and J by 6 bases, 6 bases remained unmatched. The length of the CDR3 is 14 residues.

This rearrangement joins TRBV11-3 to TRBJ2-1, with 9 bases matching TRBD1. V gave up 5 bases and J gave up 9 bases; unmatched junction bases: 5. This CDR3 region has 13 residues. Per the germline V gene, CDR1 is SGHNT and CDR2 is YENEEA. CDR3 in amino acids: CASSKGQGGEQFF. The CDR3 nucleotides read TGTGCCAGCAGCAAGGGACAGGGAGGTGAGCAGTTCTTC.

This clone was detected once. The chain links TRBV10-3 to TRBJ1-2; 7 nucleotides agree with TRBD1. CDR3 length: 15 residues. V shed 2 bases, J shed 4 bases, and the junction held 7 bases outside the gene matches. Germline V CDR1 and CDR2: ENHRY, SYGVKD. CDR3 DNA sequence: TGTGCCATCAGTGAGATTGGACAGGAATCCTATGGCTACACCTTC. It encodes CAISEIGQESYGYTF.

This chain connects TRBV7-2 to TRBJ2-1; 7 bases fit TRBD2. Germline CDR1 is SGHTA and CDR2 is FQGNSA. V was clipped by 1 base and J by 4 bases; unmatched bases: 1. CDR3 length equals 14 residues. CDR3 sequence reads: CASSLGGGYNEQFF. The DNA of the CDR3 is TGTGCCAGCAGCTTAGGCGGGGGTTACAATGAGCAGTTCTTC. Complete variable domain (other parts from reference TRBV7-2 and TRBJ2-1): GAGVSQSPSNKVTEKGKDVELRCDPISGHTALYWYRQSLGQGLEFLIYFQGNSAPDKSGLPSDRFSAERTGGSVSTLTIQRTQQEDSAVYLCASSLGGGYNEQFFGPGTRLTVL.